This TCR beta chain was recovered during a study of blood T cell repertoires in COVID-19. Across the study: T cells, B-cell-depleted T cells, or PBMCs supplied cDNA or gDNA.

The CDR3 loop spans 16 amino acids. V was cut by 2 bases and J by 0 bases, with 10 bases left in between. CDR1 is MGHDK, CDR2 SYGVNS, per germline. Original processing methods: Using reference gene primer amplification, nucleated cell counts were estimated. This table comes from immunoSEQ multiplex PCR, and its TCRdb copy is limited to in-frame clones, with some not included. From that table come the V and J calls and clone size; the DNA was used to work out D and trimming. The sample contains around 160,000 clones, approximately 80% of which appear only once. The chain has TRBV25-1 and TRBJ1-4; D is perhaps TRBD1 (6 bases). The sample taken for sequencing was peripheral blood. The receptor comes from a man aged 55 to 70 with active or convalescent COVID-19. CDR3 coding DNA: TGTGCCAGCAGTGAAGCCAGGGGTCCAACTAATGAAAAACTGTTTTTT. Encoded protein: CASSEARGPTNEKLFF.